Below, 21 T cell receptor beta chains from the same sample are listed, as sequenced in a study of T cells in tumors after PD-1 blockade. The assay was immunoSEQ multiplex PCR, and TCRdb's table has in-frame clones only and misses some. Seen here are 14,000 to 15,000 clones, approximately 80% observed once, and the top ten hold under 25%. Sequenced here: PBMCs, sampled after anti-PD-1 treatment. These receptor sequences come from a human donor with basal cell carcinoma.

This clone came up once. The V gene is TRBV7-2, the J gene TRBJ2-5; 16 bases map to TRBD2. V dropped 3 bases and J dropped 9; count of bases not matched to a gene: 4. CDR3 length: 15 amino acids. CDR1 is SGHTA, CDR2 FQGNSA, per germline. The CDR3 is CASSLGLAGGLPQYF. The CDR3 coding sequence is TGTGCCAGCAGCTTGGGACTAGCGGGGGGGCTTCCCCAGTACTTC.

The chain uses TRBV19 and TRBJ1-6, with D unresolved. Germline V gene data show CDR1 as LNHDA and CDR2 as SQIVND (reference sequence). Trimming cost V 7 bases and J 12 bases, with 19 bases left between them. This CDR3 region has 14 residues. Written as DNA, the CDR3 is TGTGCCAGTACCACCGGGCCCCGAGATGGACCCCTCCACTTT. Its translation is CASTTGPRDGPLHF.

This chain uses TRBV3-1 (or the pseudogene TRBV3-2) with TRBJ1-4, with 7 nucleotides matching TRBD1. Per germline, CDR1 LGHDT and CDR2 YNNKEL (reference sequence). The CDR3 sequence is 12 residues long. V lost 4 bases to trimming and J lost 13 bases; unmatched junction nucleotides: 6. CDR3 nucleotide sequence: TGTGCCAGCAGCCGACAGGGAATAGGACTGTTTTTT. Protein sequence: CASSRQGIGLFF.

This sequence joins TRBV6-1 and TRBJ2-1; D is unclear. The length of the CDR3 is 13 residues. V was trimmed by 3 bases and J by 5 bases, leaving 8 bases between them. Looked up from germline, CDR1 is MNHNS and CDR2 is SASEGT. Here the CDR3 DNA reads TGTGCCAGCAGTGATGGCGAAAACAATGAGCAGTTCTTC. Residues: CASSDGENNEQFF.

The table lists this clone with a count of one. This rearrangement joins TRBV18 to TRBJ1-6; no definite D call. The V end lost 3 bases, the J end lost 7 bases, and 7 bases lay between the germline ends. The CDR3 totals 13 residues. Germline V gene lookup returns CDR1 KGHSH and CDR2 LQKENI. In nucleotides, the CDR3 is TGTGCCAGCTCACCGATGGGAAATTCACCCCTCCACTTT. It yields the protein CASSPMGNSPLHF.

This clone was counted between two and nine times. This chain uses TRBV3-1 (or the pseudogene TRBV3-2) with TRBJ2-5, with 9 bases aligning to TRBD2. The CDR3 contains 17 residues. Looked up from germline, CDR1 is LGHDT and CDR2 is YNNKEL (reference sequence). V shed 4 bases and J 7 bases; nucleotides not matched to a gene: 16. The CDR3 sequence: CASSPRGGGVQLWTQYF. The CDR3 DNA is TGTGCCAGCAGCCCCCGTGGCGGGGGGGTCCAGTTATGGACCCAGTACTTC.

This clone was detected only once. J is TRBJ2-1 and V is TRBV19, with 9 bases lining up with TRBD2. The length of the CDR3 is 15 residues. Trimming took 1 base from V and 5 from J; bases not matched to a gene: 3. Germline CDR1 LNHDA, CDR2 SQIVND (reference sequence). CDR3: CASSIAAGGHNEQFF. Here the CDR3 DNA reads TGTGCCAGTAGTATAGCAGCGGGAGGCCACAATGAGCAGTTCTTC.

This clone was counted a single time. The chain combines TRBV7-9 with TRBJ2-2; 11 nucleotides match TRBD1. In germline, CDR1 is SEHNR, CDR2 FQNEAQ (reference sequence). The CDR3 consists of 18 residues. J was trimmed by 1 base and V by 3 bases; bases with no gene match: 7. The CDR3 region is CASSFWTGGSLNTGELFF. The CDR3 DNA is TGTGCCAGCAGCTTTTGGACAGGGGGCTCCCTGAACACCGGGGAGCTGTTTTTT.

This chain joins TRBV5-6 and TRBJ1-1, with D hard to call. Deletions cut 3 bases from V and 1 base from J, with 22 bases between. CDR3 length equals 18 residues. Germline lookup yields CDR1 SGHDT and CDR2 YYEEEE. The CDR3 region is CASSSEKTTWSENTEAFF. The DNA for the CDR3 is TGTGCCAGCAGCTCGGAAAAGACAACGTGGTCCGAGAACACTGAAGCTTTCTTT.

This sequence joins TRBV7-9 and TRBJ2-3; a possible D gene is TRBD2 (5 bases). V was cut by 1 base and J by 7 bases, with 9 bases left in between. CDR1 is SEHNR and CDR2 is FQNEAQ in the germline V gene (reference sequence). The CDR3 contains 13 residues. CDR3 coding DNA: TGTGCCAGCAGCTTAGTTCCTAGCAATACGCAGTATTTT. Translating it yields CASSLVPSNTQYF. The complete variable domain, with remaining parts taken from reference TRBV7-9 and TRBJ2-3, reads DTGVSQNPRHKITKRGQNVTFRCDPISEHNRLYWYRQTLGQGPEFLTYFQNEAQLEKSRLLSDRFSAERPKGSFSTLEIQRTEQGDSAMYLCASSLVPSNTQYFGPGTRLTVL.

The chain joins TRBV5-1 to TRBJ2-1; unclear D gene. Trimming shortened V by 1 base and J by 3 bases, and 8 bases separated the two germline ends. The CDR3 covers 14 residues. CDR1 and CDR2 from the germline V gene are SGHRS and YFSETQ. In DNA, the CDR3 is TGCGCCAGCAGCTTGATCACTGGCTACAATGAGCAGTTCTTC. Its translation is CASSLITGYNEQFF. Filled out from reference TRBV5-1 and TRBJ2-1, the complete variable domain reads KAGVTQTPRYLIKTRGQQVTLSCSPISGHRSVSWYQQTPGQGLQFLFEYFSETQRNKGNFPGRFSGRQFSNSRSEMNVSTLELGDSALYLCASSLITGYNEQFFGPGTRLTVL.

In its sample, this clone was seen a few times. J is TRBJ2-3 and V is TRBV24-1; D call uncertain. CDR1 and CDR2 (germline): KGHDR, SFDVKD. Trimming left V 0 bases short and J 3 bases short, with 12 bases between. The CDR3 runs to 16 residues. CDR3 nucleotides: TGTGCCACCAGTGATTTGATGGGGATGTCGACAGATACGCAGTATTTT. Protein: CATSDLMGMSTDTQYF.

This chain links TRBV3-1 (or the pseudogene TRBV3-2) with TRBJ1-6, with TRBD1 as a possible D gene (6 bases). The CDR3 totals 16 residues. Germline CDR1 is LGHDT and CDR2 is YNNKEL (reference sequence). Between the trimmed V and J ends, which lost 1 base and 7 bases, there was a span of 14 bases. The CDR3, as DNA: TGTGCCAGCAGCCAAGCGCCGGGGGGCGTCAATTCACCCCTCCACTTT. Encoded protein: CASSQAPGGVNSPLHF.

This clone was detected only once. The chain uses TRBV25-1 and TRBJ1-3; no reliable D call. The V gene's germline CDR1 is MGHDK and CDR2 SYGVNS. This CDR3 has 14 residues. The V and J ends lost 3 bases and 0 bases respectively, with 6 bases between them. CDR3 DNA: TGTGCCAGCAGTGACTCCCACTCTGGAAACACCATATATTTT. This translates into CASSDSHSGNTIYF.

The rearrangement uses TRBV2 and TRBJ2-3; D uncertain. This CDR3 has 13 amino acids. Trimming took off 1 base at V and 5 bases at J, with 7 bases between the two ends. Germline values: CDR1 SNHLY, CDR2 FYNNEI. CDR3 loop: CASSEDGLDTQYF. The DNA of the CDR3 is TGTGCCAGCAGTGAAGATGGTTTAGATACGCAGTATTTT.

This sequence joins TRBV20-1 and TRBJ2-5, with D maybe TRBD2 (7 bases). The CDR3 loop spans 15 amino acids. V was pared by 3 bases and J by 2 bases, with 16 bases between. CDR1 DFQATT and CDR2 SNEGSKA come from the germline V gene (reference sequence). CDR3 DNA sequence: TGCAGTGCTAGTGGCGGGCGGGGGACACAAGAGACCCAGTACTTC. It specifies CSASGGRGTQETQYF.

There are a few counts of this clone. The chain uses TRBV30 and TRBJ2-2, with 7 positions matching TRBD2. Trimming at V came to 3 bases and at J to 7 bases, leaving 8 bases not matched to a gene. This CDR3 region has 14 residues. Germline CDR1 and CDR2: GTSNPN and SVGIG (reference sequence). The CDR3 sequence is CAWRASGEGGELFF. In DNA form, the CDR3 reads TGTGCCTGGAGGGCGAGCGGGGAGGGCGGGGAGCTGTTTTTT.

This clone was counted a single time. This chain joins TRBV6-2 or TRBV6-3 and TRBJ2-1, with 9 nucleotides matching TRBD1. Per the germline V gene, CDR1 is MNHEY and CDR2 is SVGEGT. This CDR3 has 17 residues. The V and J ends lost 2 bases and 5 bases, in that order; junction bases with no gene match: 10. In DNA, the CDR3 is TGTGCCAGCAGTTACGTGAGACCGGGACAGGGTAACAATGAGCAGTTCTTC. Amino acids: CASSYVRPGQGNNEQFF.

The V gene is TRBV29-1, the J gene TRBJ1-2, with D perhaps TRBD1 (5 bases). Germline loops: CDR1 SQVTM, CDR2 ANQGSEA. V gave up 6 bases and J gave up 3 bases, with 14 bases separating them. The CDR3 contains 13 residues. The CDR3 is CSVQSGTYYGYTF. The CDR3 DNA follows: TGCAGCGTCCAATCGGGGACTTACTATGGCTACACCTTC. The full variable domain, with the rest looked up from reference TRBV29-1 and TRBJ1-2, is SAVISQKPSRDICQRGTSLTIQCQVDSQVTMMFWYRQQPGQSLTLIATANQGSEATYESGFVIDKFPISRPNLTFSTLTVSNMSPEDSSIYLCSVQSGTYYGYTFGSGTRLTVV.

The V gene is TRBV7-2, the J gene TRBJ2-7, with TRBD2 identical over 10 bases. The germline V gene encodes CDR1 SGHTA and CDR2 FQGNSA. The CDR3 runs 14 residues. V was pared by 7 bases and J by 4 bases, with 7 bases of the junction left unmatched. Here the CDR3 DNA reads TGTGCCAGCACACCGGGACTAGCGTCTTACGAGCAGTACTTC. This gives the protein CASTPGLASYEQYF.

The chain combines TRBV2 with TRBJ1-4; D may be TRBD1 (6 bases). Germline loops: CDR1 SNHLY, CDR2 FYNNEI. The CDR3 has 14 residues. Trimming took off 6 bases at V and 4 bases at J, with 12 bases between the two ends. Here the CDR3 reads CASSVRGDNEKLFF. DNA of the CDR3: TGTGCCAGCAGCGTCAGGGGAGATAATGAAAAACTGTTTTTT.